Listed below are T cell receptor beta chains from one sample, sequenced in a study of EBV T-cell therapy then PD-1 blockade in nasopharyngeal carcinoma. The repertoire was sequenced with immunoSEQ multiplex PCR; TCRdb's copy has only in-frame clones and lacks some. The table has approximately 25,000 clones, around 82% seen once. Their target antigens are unknown. The input for sequencing was CD8+ T cells from blood, taken at approximately day 62 from a patient whose treatment included autologous EBV-specific T cells and nivolumab. Receptor source: a man in his forties with nasopharyngeal carcinoma. The CDR3 runs from the conserved cysteine through the conserved F or W. A D gene is named only where the DNA matches it firmly. Part of the rows lack a size; the others show once, few, many or a class for expanded clones.

J gene,V gene,D gene,clone size,CDR3 protein,CDR3 DNA
TRBJ1-1,TRBV19,.,.,CASSKSGLNTEAFF,TGTGCCAGTAGTAAGTCAGGGTTGAACACTGAAGCTTTCTTT
TRBJ2-3,TRBV4-3,TRBD2,.,CASRDSGLATDTQYF,TGCGCCAGTAGGGACTCGGGACTAGCGACAGATACGCAGTATTTT
TRBJ1-1,TRBV5-1,.,.,CASSLEGNTEAFF,TGCGCCAGCAGCTTGGAAGGGAACACTGAAGCTTTCTTT
TRBJ1-6,TRBV10-2,.,few,CASSDPTRQSVNSPLHF,TGCGCCAGCAGTGACCCGACTCGACAGAGCGTCAATTCACCCCTCCACTTT
TRBJ2-7,TRBV7-2,.,.,CASSPGGWEIGQYF,TGTGCCAGCAGCCCCGGGGGCTGGGAGATCGGGCAGTACTTC
TRBJ1-5,TRBV6-2/TRBV6-3,.,.,CASSYSGASQPQHF,TGTGCCAGCAGTTACTCGGGGGCAAGTCAGCCCCAGCATTTT
TRBJ2-7,TRBV12-3/TRBV12-4,.,.,CASSLFSYEQYF,TGTGCCAGCAGTTTATTCTCCTACGAGCAGTACTTC
TRBJ2-5,TRBV19,TRBD1,.,CASSASGGWETQYF,TGTGCCAGTAGTGCCTCAGGGGGATGGGAGACCCAGTACTTC
TRBJ2-1,TRBV4-3,.,.,CASSQVTPSYNEQFF,TGCGCCAGCAGCCAAGTGACCCCCTCCTACAATGAGCAGTTCTTC
TRBJ1-5,TRBV4-1,.,.,CASSLIRDHQPQHF,TGCGCCAGCAGCCTTATCAGGGATCATCAGCCCCAGCATTTT